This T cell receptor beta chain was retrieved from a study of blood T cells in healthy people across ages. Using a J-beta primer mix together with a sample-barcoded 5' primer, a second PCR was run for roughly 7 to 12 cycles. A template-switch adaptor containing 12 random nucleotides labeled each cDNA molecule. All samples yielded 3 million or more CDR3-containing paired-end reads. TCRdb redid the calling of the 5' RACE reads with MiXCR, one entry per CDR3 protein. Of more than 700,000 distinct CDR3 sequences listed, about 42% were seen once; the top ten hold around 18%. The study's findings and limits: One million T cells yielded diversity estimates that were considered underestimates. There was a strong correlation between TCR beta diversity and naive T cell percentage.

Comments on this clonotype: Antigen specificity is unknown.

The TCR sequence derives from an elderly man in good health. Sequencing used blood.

In DNA, the CDR3 is TGTGCCAGCAGCCAAACTCGGAACAGGGACGAGCAGTACTTC. Translating gives CASSQTRNRDEQYF. The rearrangement uses TRBV14 and TRBJ2-7; tentative D call: TRBD1 (6 bases). The CDR3 is made up of 14 amino acids. CDR1 is SGHDN and CDR2 is FVKESK in the germline V gene. Trimming left V 2 bases short and J 5 bases short, with 13 bases between.